One sample yielded the 14 T cell receptor beta chains listed below, sequenced in a study of blood T cells in healthy people across ages. Primers used in a second PCR of about 6 to 11 cycles were a sample-barcoded 5' primer and a J-beta primer mix. A single record per CDR3 protein comes from TCRdb applying MiXCR to the 5' RACE reads. In the table there are approximately 2,000,000 distinct CDR3 sequences, about two fifths of which are singletons. Sequenced input: blood. These receptors all come from a human donor in good health.

The chain has TRBV6-1 and TRBJ2-7; no firm D call. In germline, CDR1 is MNHNS, CDR2 SASEGT. This CDR3 region has 12 residues. Trimming took 1 base from V and 5 from J, leaving 6 bases between them. CDR3 loop: CASSEVGDEQYF. CDR3 coding DNA: TGTGCCAGCAGTGAAGTTGGTGACGAGCAGTACTTC.

J is TRBJ2-3 and V is TRBV2; no definite D call. The CDR3 sequence is 15 residues long. Germline V gives CDR1 SNHLY, CDR2 FYNNEI. V shed 5 bases and J shed 2 bases, with 14 bases lying between them. DNA of the CDR3: TGTGCCAGCAGTCAGTCGGCGGTCGTCACAGATACGCAGTATTTT. Translation: CASSQSAVVTDTQYF.

This chain joins TRBV5-1 and TRBJ1-1; 7 bases agree with TRBD1. Trimming took 7 bases from V and 9 from J; bases not matched to a gene: 12. The CDR3 is made up of 13 amino acids. Germline CDR1 reads SGHRS; CDR2 reads YFSETQ. The CDR3 spells CASSKEQGQKAFF. The CDR3 region has the DNA TGCGCCAGCTCGAAGGAACAGGGACAGAAAGCTTTCTTT.

This clonotype showed up just a few times. The rearrangement links TRBV29-1 to TRBJ1-1, with TRBD1 as a possible D gene (6 bases). V shed 4 bases and J shed 4 bases, with 13 bases lying between them. From germline, CDR1 is SQVTM and CDR2 ANQGSEA. The length of the CDR3 is 13 residues. The CDR3 DNA reads TGCAGCGTTGGCAGGGGAGGCGGCACTGAAGCTTTCTTT. This encodes CSVGRGGGTEAFF.

This chain uses TRBV12-3 or TRBV12-4 with TRBJ1-2; D possibly corresponds to TRBD1 (6 bases). The CDR3 has 13 residues. Between the trimmed V and J ends, which lost 5 bases and 7 bases, there was a span of 14 bases. The CDR3 protein is CASSQTGRSGYTF. The CDR3 bases are TGTGCCAGCAGTCAAACAGGGCGGAGTGGCTACACCTTC.

This clonotype was picked up a small number of times. The chain is built from TRBV7-9 and TRBJ2-7; no reliable D call. The ends were cut back, 2 bases at V and 2 bases at J, with 7 bases in the middle. The V gene's germline CDR1 is SEHNR and CDR2 FQNEAQ (reference sequence). The CDR3 is made up of 13 amino acids. DNA of the CDR3: TGTGCCAGCAGCTTACTCCAAACCTACGAGCAGTACTTC. This gives the protein CASSLLQTYEQYF.

In DNA form, the CDR3 reads TGCAGTGCTAGGGTGACCCGGGACACTAAGCAGTTCTTC. Amino acid sequence: CSARVTRDTKQFF. The chain employs TRBV20-1 and TRBJ2-1; TRBD1 is a possible D gene (6 bases). Trimming cost V 3 bases and J 11 bases, with 17 bases left between them. This CDR3 has 13 residues. CDR1 is DFQATT and CDR2 is SNEGSKA in the germline V gene (reference sequence).

The chain uses TRBV9 and TRBJ2-5, with 7 positions matching TRBD2. Trimming took 0 bases from V and 4 from J; bases not matched to a gene: 6. The CDR3 length is 15 residues. The germline V gene encodes CDR1 SGDLS and CDR2 YYNGEE. The CDR3, as DNA: TGTGCCAGCAGCGTAGGGGGGGGTTCCGGAGAGACCCAGTACTTC. This sequence encodes CASSVGGGSGETQYF.

CDR3: CASRLQGFYEQYF. The CDR3 DNA reads as TGTGCCAGCAGACTACAGGGGTTCTACGAGCAGTACTTC. The rearrangement joins TRBV6-2 or TRBV6-3 to TRBJ2-7; TRBD1 matches 7 bases. The V and J ends lost 6 bases and 3 bases, in that order; junction bases with no gene match: 5. The germline CDR1 and CDR2 sequences are MNHEY and SVGEGT. The CDR3 runs 13 residues.

This clonotype has a handful of counts. This chain joins TRBV20-1 and TRBJ2-7; 8 bases agree with TRBD1. This CDR3 comprises 14 residues. Germline CDR1 and CDR2: DFQATT and SNEGSKA (reference sequence). The ends lost 4 bases at V and 4 bases at J; junction bases unmatched: 9. The CDR3 DNA reads as TGCAGTGCTACCGACAGGGGCCGAAATTACGAGCAGTACTTC. Its translation is CSATDRGRNYEQYF.

This rearrangement joins TRBV7-2 to TRBJ2-3; weak D call: TRBD1 (5 bases). The V end lost 3 bases, the J end lost 2 bases, and 9 bases lay between the germline ends. CDR3 size: 14 residues. Looked up from germline, CDR1 is SGHTA and CDR2 is FQGNSA. This chain's CDR3 is CASSFRRATDTQYF. The CDR3 bases are TGTGCCAGCAGCTTTCGCAGGGCCACAGATACGCAGTATTTT.

This clonotype turned up a few times. This chain joins TRBV4-1 and TRBJ1-2; maybe TRBD1 (6 bases). Germline V gives CDR1 MGHRA, CDR2 YSYEKL. The CDR3 runs to 14 residues. V was pared by 0 bases and J by 7 bases, with 12 bases between. The CDR3 region is CASSQEAGDGGYTF. Written as DNA, the CDR3 is TGCGCCAGCAGCCAAGAGGCAGGGGATGGTGGCTACACCTTC.

This clonotype was picked up a small number of times. The chain combines TRBV10-3 with TRBJ2-5; tentatively, D is TRBD2 (6 bases). The CDR3 has 14 residues. The germline V gene encodes CDR1 ENHRY and CDR2 SYGVKD. V was clipped by 4 bases and J by 5 bases, with 14 bases between them. CDR3 sequence reads: CAISGGLREETQYF. CDR3 in DNA: TGTGCCATCAGTGGAGGACTTCGGGAGGAGACCCAGTACTTC.

This clonotype occurred a few times. The V gene is TRBV29-1, the J gene TRBJ2-6, with TRBD1 matching 8 bases. Germline V gene lookup returns CDR1 SQVTM and CDR2 ANQGSEA. The CDR3 consists of 14 residues. The V and J ends lost 6 bases and 1 base, in that order; junction bases with no gene match: 2. CDR3 coding DNA: TGCAGCGTAACAGGGGGTTCTGGGGCCAACGTCCTGACTTTC. Translating it yields CSVTGGSGANVLTF.